This TCR beta chain appears in the sequencing data of a study of blood T cell repertoires in COVID-19. Whole-study context: In each case, the material was cDNA or gDNA derived from T cells, B-cell-depleted T cells, or PBMCs.

The CDR3 totals 15 residues. Germline CDR1 DFQATT, CDR2 SNEGSKA (reference sequence). On this clone: The junction does not match germline at one end; this may be a read error.

Original handling: Estimation of nucleated cell counts relied on the amplification of reference gene primers. Assay: immunoSEQ multiplex PCR; the TCRdb copy retains only in-frame clones and omits some. D and trimming come from the DNA, and the V and J calls and clone size come from that table. This sample carries some 490,000 clones, 70% to 90% of them seen once, and the ten largest clones take approximately 3.2%. V usage is TRBV20-1 and J usage is TRBJ1-1; 8 bases align to TRBD1. This receptor was obtained from a human donor in a cohort sampled during active COVID-19. Sequencing input: peripheral blood. The CDR3 sequence is CSASRSGTGLVAGRF. The CDR3 region has the DNA TGCAGTGCTAGTCGTTCCGGGACAGGTCTGGTTGCGGGCAGATTT.